This T cell receptor beta chain was captured in a study of T-cell reconstitution after alpha-beta-depleted transplantation in children. Study results and limitations: Some patients' high day-60 TCRbeta diversity was traced to surviving recipient T cells and thymic progenitors.

This clonotype was picked up a small number of times. Antigen: not known. A library of TCRbeta sequences, prepared with unique molecular identifiers, was generated. TCRdb re-derived calls from the PCR reads in MiXCR, one entry per CDR3 protein. The table shows 250,000 to 400,000 distinct CDR3 sequences, with 23% occurring only once. Germline CDR1 and CDR2: SEHNR and FQNEAQ (reference sequence). The V gene lost 3 bases and the J gene lost 7 bases, with 10 bases spanning the gap. CDR3 length equals 12 residues. The rearrangement joins TRBV7-9 to TRBJ2-7; perhaps TRBD1 as D (6 bases). Here the sequenced sample was PBMCs, mostly from graft donor cells, taken 180 days after TCRalphabeta/CD19-depleted stem cell transplant. The sequence came from a male patient between 5 and 17 years old who had a stem cell transplant for acute lymphoblastic leukemia, so the T cells may come from the graft donor. CDR3 region: CASSFPRGEQYF. CDR3 nucleotides: TGTGCCAGCAGCTTTCCCAGGGGAGAGCAGTACTTC.